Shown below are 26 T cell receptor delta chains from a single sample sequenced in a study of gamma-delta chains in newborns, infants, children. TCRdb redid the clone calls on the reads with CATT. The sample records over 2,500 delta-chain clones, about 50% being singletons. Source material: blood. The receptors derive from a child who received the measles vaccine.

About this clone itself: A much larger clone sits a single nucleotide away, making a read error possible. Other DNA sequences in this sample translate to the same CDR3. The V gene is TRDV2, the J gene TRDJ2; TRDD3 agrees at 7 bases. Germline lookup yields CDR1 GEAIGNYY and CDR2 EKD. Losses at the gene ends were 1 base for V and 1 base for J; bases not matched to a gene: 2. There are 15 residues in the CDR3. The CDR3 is CACDTVGDLTAQLFF. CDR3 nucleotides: TGTGCCTGTGACACTGTGGGGGATTTGACAGCACAACTCTTCTTT.

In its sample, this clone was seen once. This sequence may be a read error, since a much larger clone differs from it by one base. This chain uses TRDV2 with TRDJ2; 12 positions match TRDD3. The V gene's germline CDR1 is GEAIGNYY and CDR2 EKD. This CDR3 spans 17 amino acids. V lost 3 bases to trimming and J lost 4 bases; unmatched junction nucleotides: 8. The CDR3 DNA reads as TGTGCCTGTGACTCCGTACTGGGGGATACTTCGACAGCACAACTCTTCTTT. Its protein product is CACDSVLGDTSTAQLFF.

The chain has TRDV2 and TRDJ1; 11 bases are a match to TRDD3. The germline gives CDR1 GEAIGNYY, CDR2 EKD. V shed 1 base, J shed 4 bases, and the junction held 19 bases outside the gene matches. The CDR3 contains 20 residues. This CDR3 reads CACDTVGIGGYAEYSDKLIF. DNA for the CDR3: TGTGCCTGTGACACAGTTGGCATTGGGGGATACGCAGAGTACAGCGATAAACTCATCTTT.

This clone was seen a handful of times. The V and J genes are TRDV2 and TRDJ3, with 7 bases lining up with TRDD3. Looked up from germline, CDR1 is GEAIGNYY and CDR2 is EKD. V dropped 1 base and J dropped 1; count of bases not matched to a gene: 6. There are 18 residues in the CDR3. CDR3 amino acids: CACDTGGAVSWDTRQMFF. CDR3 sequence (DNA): TGTGCCTGTGACACTGGGGGAGCCGTATCCTGGGACACCCGACAGATGTTTTTC.

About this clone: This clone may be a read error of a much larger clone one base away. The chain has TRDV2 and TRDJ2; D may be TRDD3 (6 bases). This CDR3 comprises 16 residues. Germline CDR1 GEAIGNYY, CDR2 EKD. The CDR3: CASDTLISWGTAQLFF. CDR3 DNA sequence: TGTGCCAGTGACACCTTGATTTCCTGGGGGACAGCACAACTCTTCTTT.

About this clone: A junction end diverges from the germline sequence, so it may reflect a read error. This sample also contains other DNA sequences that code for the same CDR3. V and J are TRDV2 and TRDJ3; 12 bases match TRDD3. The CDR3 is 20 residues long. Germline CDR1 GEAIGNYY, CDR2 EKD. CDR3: CACDTVLGDTSSWDTRQMFF. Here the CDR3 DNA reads TGTGCATGTGACACTGTACTGGGGGATACCAGCTCCTGGGACACCCGACAGATGTTTTTC.

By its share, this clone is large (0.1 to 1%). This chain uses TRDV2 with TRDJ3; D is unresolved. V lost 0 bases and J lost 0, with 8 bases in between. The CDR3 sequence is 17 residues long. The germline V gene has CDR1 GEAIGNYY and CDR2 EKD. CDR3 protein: CACDTVRVSWDTRQMFF. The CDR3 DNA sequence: TGTGCCTGTGACACCGTCCGGGTCTCCTGGGACACCCGACAGATGTTTTTC.

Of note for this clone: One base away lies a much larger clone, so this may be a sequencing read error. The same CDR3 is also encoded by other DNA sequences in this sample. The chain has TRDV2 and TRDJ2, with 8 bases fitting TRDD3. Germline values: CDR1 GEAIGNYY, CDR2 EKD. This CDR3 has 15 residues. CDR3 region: CACDTVGDLTAQLFF. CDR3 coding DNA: TGTGCCTGTGACACGGTGGGGGATTTGACGGCACAACTCTTCTTT.

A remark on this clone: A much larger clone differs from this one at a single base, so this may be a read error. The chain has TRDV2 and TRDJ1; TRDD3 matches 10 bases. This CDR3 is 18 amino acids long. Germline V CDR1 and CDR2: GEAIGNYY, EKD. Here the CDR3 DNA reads TGTGCCTGTGACGTAACCGGGGGATACGGCTTTGGGACCGATAAACTCACCTTT. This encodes CACDVTGGYGFGTDKLTF.

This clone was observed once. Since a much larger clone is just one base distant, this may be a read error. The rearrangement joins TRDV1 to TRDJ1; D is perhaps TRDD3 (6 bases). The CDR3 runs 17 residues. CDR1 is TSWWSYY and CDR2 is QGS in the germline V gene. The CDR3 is CALGAGFHRGTSGKIIF. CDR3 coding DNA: TGTGCTCTTGGGGCAGGTTTTCACAGGGGGACCTCCGGTAAAATCATCTTT.

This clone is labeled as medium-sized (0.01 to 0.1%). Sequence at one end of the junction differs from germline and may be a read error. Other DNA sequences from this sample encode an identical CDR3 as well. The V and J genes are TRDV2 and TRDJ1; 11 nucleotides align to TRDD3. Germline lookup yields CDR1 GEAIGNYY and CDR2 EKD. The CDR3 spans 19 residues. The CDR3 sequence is CACDILGDRRPVYTDKLIF. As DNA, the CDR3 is TGTGCCTGCGACATACTGGGGGATAGGCGCCCGGTGTACACCGATAAACTCATCTTT.

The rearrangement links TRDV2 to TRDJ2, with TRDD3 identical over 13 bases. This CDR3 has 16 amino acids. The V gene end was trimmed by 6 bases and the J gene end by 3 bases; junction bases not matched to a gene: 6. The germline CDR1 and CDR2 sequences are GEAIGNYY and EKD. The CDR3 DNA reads TGTGCCTGTAATCTACTGGGGGATACGCTGACAGCACAACTCTTCTTT. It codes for CACNLLGDTLTAQLFF.

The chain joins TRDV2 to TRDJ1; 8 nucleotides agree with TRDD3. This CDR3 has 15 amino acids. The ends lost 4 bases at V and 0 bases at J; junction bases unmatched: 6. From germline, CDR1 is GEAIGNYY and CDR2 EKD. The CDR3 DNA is TGTGCCTGTGATTACGTACTGGGGGACACCGATAAACTCATCTTT. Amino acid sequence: CACDYVLGDTDKLIF.

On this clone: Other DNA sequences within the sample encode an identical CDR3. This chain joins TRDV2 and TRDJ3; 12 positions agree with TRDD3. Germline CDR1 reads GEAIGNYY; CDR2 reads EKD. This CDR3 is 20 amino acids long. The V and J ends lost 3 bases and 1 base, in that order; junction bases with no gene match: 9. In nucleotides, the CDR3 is TGTGCCTGTGACTCCGTACTGGGGGATACAGGTTCCTGGGACACCCGACAGATGTTTTTC. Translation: CACDSVLGDTGSWDTRQMFF.

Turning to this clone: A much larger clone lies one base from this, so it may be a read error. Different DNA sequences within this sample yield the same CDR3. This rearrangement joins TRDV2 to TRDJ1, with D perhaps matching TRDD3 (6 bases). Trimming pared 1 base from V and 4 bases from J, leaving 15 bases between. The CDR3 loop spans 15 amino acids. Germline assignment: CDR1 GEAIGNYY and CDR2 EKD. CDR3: CACDTLLGPFDKLIF. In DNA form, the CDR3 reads TGTGCCTGTGACACGCTGCTGGGGCCGTTCGATAAACTCATCTTT.

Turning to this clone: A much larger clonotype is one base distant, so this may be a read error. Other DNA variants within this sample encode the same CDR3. CDR3: CAASGVPTRGINSDKLIF. In DNA form, the CDR3 reads TGTGCAGCAAGCGGTGTTCCTACGCGGGGGATAAACAGCGATAAACTCATCTTC. The gene calls are TRAV29/DV5 and TRDJ1; maybe TRDD3 (8 bases). This CDR3 comprises 18 residues. Germline V lookup: CDR1 NSMFDY, CDR2 ISSIKDK.

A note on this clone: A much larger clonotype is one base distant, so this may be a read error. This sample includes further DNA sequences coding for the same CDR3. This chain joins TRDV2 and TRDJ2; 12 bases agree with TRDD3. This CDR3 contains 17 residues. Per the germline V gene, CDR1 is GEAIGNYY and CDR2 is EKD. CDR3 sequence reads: CACDPILGDTLTAQLFF. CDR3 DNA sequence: TGTGCCTGTGACCCGATACTGGGGGATACTTTGACAGCGCAACTCTTCTTT.

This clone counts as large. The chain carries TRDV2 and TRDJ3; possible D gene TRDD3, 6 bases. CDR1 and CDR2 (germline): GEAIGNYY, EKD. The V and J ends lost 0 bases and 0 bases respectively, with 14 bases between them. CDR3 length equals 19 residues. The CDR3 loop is CACDTSWGHSSWDTRQMFF. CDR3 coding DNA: TGTGCCTGTGACACCAGCTGGGGACATAGCTCCTGGGACACCCGACAGATGTTTTTC.

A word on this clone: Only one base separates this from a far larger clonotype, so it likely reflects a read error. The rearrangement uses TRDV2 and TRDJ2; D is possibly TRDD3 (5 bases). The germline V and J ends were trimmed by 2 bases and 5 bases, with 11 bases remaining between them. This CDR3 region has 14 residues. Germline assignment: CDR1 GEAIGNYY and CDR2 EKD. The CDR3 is CACDILEDTAQLFF. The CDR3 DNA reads TGTGCCTGTGACATACTGGAGGATACAGCACAACTCTTCTTT.

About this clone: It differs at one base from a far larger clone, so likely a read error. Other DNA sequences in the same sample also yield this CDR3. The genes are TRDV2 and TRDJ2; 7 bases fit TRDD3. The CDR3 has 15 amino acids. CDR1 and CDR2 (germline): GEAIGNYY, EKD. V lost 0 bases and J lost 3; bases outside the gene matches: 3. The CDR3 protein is CACDTWGTLTAQLFF. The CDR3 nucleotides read TGTGCCTGTGACACCTGGGGGACTCTGACAGCACAACTCTTCTTT.

The CDR3 DNA is TGTGCCTGTGACCCGCTCTCGGGGGACCCATCATACACCGATAAACTCATCTTT. Encoded protein: CACDPLSGDPSYTDKLIF. The chain carries TRDV2 and TRDJ1, with D possibly being TRDD3 (6 bases). Trimming took 3 bases from V and 0 from J, leaving 22 bases between them. CDR1 and CDR2 from the germline V gene are GEAIGNYY and EKD. The CDR3 consists of 18 residues.

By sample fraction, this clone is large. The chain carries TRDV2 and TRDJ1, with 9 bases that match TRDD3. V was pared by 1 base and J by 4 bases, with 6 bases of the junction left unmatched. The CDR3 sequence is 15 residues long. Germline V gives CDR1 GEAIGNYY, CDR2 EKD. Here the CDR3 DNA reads TGTGCCTGTGACACACTGGGGGACCGTTTCGATAAACTCATCTTT. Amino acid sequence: CACDTLGDRFDKLIF.

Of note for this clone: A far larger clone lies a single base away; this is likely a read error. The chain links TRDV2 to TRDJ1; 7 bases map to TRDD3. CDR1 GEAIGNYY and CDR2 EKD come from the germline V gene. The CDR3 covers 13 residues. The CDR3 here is CACGTWGTDKLIF. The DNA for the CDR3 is TGTGCCTGTGGCACCTGGGGGACCGATAAACTCATCTTT.

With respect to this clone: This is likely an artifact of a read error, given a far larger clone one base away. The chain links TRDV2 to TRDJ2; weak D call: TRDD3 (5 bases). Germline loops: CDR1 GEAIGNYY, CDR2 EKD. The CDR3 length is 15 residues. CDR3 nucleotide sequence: TGTGCCCGTGACACCGGATGGGGAGATACAGCACAACTCTTCTTT. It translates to CARDTGWGDTAQLFF.

The CDR3 nucleotides are TGTGCCTGTGACACCATCTCGACCGGGGGATACACCGATAAACTCATCTTT. It codes for CACDTISTGGYTDKLIF. The J gene is TRDJ1, the V gene TRDV2; 7 nucleotides align to TRDD3. With V trimmed by 0 bases and J by 0 bases, 9 bases remained unmatched. CDR3 length: 17 residues. Per germline, CDR1 GEAIGNYY and CDR2 EKD.

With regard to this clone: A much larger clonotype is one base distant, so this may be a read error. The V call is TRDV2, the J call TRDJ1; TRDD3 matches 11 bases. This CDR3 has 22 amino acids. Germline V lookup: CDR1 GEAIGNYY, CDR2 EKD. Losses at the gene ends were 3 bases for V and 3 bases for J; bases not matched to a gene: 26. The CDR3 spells CACDAEVGDTRRVWDMADKLIF. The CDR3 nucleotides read TGTGCCTGTGACGCCGAGGTGGGGGATACGCGTAGGGTCTGGGATATGGCCGATAAACTCATCTTT.